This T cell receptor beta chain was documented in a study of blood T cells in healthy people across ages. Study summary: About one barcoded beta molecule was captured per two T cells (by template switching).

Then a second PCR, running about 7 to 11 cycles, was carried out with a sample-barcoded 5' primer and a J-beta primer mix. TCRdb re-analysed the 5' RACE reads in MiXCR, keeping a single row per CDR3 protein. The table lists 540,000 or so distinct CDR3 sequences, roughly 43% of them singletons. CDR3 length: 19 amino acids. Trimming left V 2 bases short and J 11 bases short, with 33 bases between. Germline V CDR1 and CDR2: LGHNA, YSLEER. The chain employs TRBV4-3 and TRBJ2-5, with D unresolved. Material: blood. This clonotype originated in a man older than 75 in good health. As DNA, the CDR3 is TGCGCCAGCAGCCAACAAGCGACCTTCCGTAAGCTAAACTACAATGAGCAGTACTTC. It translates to CASSQQATFRKLNYNEQYF.